One T cell receptor (beta chain) is described in this entry. These data belong to a study of blood T cell repertoires in COVID-19. Germline CDR1 is SGDLS and CDR2 is YYNGEE. The length of the CDR3 is 16 residues. V was pared by 4 bases and J by 7 bases, with 11 bases of the junction left unmatched. This table comes from immunoSEQ multiplex PCR, and its TCRdb copy is limited to in-frame clones, with some not included. The data hold about 300,000 clones, with about 91% observed a single time. The source is a woman in her twenties or thirties who had recovered from COVID-19. Sequences were obtained from peripheral blood. The chain joins TRBV9 to TRBJ1-6; 7 nucleotides line up with TRBD1. This chain's CDR3 is CASSKGQSDLNSPLHF. CDR3 DNA: TGTGCCAGCAGCAAGGGACAGTCGGATCTGAATTCACCCCTCCACTTT. Looking up the rest from reference TRBV9 and TRBJ1-6 gives the full variable domain: DSGVTQTPKHLITATGQRVTLRCSPRSGDLSVYWYQQSLDQGLQFLIQYYNGEERAKGNILERFSAQQFPDLHSELNLSSLELGDSALYFCASSKGQSDLNSPLHFGNGTRLTVT.